The clone carrying this T cell receptor beta chain was counted a few times. The antigen is undetermined. The entirety of the isolated RNA underwent reverse transcription, so expressed TCRB transcripts were sequenced. Clones were read by immunoSEQ multiplex PCR, and TCRdb kept only the in-frame ones, dropping some. The data show some 150,000 clones, about 50% seen once. A heparinised blood draw that averaged roughly 100 mL was obtained once from each donor. Sorting that relied on CD45RO/CCR7/CD25/CD127/CD95/CD27 yielded CD4+ naive, central memory, regulatory and stem cell-like memory cells. The V gene end was trimmed by 3 bases and the J gene end by 3 bases; junction bases not matched to a gene: 2. The CDR3 is made up of 14 amino acids. In germline, CDR1 is SGHTA, CDR2 FQGNSA. These data come from a study of beta chain features in type 1 diabetes. Findings of the study overall: TCRB repertoires of naive, central memory and Treg cells appeared more similar among patients than among healthy donors. Type 1 diabetes patients showed a moderate but significant shortening of TCRB CDR3s in all four CD4+ subsets.

Source material: Tregs from blood. This clonotype originated in a man aged 18 to 29 in good health. The V and J genes are TRBV7-2 and TRBJ2-7, with 10 positions matching TRBD2. This chain's CDR3 is CASSLLAGVYEQYF. The DNA for the CDR3 is TGTGCCAGCAGCTTGCTAGCGGGAGTCTACGAGCAGTACTTC.